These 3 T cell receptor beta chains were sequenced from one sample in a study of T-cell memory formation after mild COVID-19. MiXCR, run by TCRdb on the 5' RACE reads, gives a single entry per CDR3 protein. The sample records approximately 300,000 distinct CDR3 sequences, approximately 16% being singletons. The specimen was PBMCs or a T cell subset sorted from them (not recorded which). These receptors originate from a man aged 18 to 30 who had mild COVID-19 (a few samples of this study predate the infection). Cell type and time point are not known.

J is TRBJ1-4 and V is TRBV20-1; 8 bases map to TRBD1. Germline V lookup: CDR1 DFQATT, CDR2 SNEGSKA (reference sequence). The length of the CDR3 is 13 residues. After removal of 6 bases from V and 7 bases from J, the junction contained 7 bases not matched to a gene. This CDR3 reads CSAQTGEGEKLFF. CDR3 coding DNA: TGCAGTGCACAGACAGGGGAAGGTGAAAAACTGTTTTTT.

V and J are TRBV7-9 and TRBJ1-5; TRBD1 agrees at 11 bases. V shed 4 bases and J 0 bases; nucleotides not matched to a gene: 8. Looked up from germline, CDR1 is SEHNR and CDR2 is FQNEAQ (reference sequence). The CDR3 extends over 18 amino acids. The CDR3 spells CASSSGQGVMFSNQPQHF. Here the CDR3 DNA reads TGTGCCAGCAGCTCGGGACAGGGGGTGATGTTTAGCAATCAGCCCCAGCATTTT.

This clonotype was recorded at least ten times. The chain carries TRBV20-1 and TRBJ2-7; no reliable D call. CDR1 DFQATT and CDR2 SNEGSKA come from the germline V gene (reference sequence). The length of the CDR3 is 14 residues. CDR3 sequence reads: CSATPNALNYEQYV. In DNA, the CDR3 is TGCAGCGCTACCCCGAACGCACTCAACTACGAGCAGTACGTC.